This T cell receptor beta chain was sequenced during a study of CD8+CD57+ T cells in acquired aplastic anemia. Study in general: The study obtained an average of around 3.4 ug of DNA from sorted CD4+ and CD8+ cells.

Patients included in sequencing had previously demonstrated CD8+CD57+ cell expansion by flow cytometry. Between the trimmed V and J ends, which lost 5 bases and 4 bases, there was a span of 15 bases. The CDR3 covers 15 residues. CDR1 and CDR2 (germline): SGHVS, FQNEAQ. This clonotype was counted at least ten times. CDR3 and TCR beta VDJ profiling relied on a genomic DNA template. TCRdb re-called the reads through MiXCR, storing one row per CDR3 protein. The table lists over 150,000 distinct CDR3 sequences, approximately 52% of them singletons. The chain employs TRBV7-8 and TRBJ1-5; D might be TRBD1 (6 bases). Specimen: sorted CD4+, CD8+, or CD8+CD57+ T cells (not recorded which) from PBMCs. This TCR came from a human donor with aplastic anemia. In DNA form, the CDR3 reads TGTGCCAGCAGCCGTCAACAGGGCCCTAATCAGCCCCAGCATTTT. Protein sequence: CASSRQQGPNQPQHF.